The clone carrying this T cell receptor (beta chain) was recorded once. The antigen remains undetermined. Naive-designated CD8 cells lacked CD45RO, were positively enriched for CCR7, and omitted terminally differentiated effector memory CD45RA+ cells. The CDR3 has 16 amino acids. With 7 bases clipped from V and 0 bases from J, the junction kept 8 bases outside the gene matches. Germline values: CDR1 SGHNT, CDR2 YYREEE (reference sequence). Produced via immunoSEQ multiplex PCR; TCRdb's table is partial and in-frame only. The sample has 660,000 or so clones, approximately 96% seen once. This specimen belongs to a study of shared clonotypes between healthy human individuals. At the level of the study: Three plates each covered CD4 naive and memory; CD8 naive two, CD8 memory one. Overall study results and limits: Several donors held about 5% of naive CD4 clonotypes in common. A generally larger estimated richness was seen in naive subsets than in memory subsets.

V usage is TRBV5-4 and J usage is TRBJ2-3; 10 bases align to TRBD2. The TCR originated in a woman aged 25 to 39 in good health. The sequenced material came from naive CD8+ T cells sorted from blood. CDR3 DNA: TGTGCCAGCCCCGGACTAGCGGTCACTAGCACAGATACGCAGTATTTT. As protein: CASPGLAVTSTDTQYF.